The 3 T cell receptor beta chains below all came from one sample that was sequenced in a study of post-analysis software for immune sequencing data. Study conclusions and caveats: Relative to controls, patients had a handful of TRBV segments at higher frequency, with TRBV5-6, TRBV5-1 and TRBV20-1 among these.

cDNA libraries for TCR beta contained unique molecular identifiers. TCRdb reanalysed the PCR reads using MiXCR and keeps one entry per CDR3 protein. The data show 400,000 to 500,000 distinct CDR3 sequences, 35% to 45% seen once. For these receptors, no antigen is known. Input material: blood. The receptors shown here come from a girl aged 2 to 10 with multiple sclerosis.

CDR3 bases: TGTGCCAGCAGCTTAGAACAGAGCTACGAGCAGTACTTC. Translation: CASSLEQSYEQYF. This chain uses TRBV5-5 with TRBJ2-5; D gene unclear. Gene TRBJ2-7 matches the end of the DNA better, so the J call may be wrong. Germline CDR1 is SGHKS and CDR2 is YYEKEE (reference sequence). The CDR3 is made up of 13 amino acids.

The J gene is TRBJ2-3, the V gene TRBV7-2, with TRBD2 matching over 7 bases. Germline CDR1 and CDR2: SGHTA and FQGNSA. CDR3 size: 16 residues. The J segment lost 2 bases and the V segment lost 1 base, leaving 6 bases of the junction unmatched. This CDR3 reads CASSLVAGEHTDTQYF. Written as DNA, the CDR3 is TGTGCCAGCAGCTTAGTCGCGGGGGAACACACAGATACGCAGTATTTT.

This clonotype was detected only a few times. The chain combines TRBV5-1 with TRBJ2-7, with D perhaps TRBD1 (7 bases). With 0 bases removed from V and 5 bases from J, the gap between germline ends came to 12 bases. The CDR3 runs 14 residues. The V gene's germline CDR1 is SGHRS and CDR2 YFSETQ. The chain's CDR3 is CASSLGQGGDEQYF. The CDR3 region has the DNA TGCGCCAGCAGCTTGGGACAGGGAGGAGACGAGCAGTACTTC.